The 21 T cell receptor beta chains in this list originate from one sample, sequenced in a study of tumor-infiltrating lymphocytes in primary liver carcinoma. The tissue used was unsorted bulk material of about 20-33 mg. RNA and DNA were co-extracted from it with the AllPrep DNA/RNA mini kit. Total RNA amounting to about 520 ng was the source from which TCR beta cDNA was made with a constant-region primer. Slightly modified ARM-PCR with three nested multiplex PCR rounds yielded TCR beta libraries. Primers for the first two PCR rounds were TRBV1-TRBV30 forward primers and a C-beta reverse primer (about 9 cycles per round). MiXCR, applied by TCRdb to the multiplex PCR reads, yields one record per CDR3 protein. The sample shows more than 45,000 distinct CDR3 sequences, 60% to 75% of them seen only once. Sequenced sample: liver tumor tissue from sampling region 3. Stated subset: tumor region T3, left-lateral pole. The receptors come from a man aged 40-49 years with primary liver carcinoma and hepatitis B virus infection.

Worth noting for this clonotype: The junction does not match germline at one end; this may be a read error. V is TRBV5-4 and J is TRBJ2-1, with TRBD2 matching 7 bases. Germline CDR1 is SGHNT and CDR2 is YYREEE (reference sequence). This CDR3 is 15 amino acids long. In DNA, the CDR3 is TGTGCCAGCAGTGATCGACCAGCGGGGTACAATAAGCAGTTCTTC. This codes for CASSDRPAGYNKQFF. Based on the CDR3 plus reference TRBV5-4 and TRBJ2-1, the full variable domain is ETGVTQSPTHLIKTRGQQVTLRCSSQSGHNTVSWYQQALGQGPQFIFQYYREEENGRGNFPPRFSGLQFPNYSSELNVNALELDDSALYLCASSDRPAGYNKQFFGPGTRLTVL.

V gene TRBV30 combines with J gene TRBJ2-6; TRBD1 matches at 8 bases. Germline V CDR1 and CDR2: GTSNPN, SVGIG (reference sequence). CDR3 length: 16 amino acids. The CDR3 reads CVGRDRTPAGANVLTF. CDR3 coding DNA: TGTGTCGGAAGGGACAGGACACCCGCTGGGGCCAACGTCCTGACTTTC. Combining the CDR3 with reference TRBV30 and TRBJ2-6 gives the whole variable domain SQTIHQWPATLVQPVGSPLSLECTVEGTSNPNLYWYRQAAGRGLQLLFYSVGIGQISSEVPQNLSASRPQDRQFILSSKKLLLSDSGFYLCVGRDRTPAGANVLTFGAGSRLTVL.

This clonotype occurred once. This chain links TRBV5-4 with TRBJ2-3; 11 nucleotides match TRBD2. Germline CDR1 and CDR2: SGHNT and YYREEE (reference sequence). This CDR3 has 17 residues. Trimming removed 5 bases from V and 14 bases from J; junction bases left unmatched: 22. This CDR3 is CASSTVTGTSGTDMRYF. CDR3 DNA sequence: TGTGCCAGCAGTACGGTAACTGGGACTAGCGGCACAGATATGCGGTATTTT.

This clonotype appeared many times. With a much larger clone just one base away, this may be a read error. This CDR3 is missing its conserved last phenylalanine or tryptophan, likely due to a read error. The chain employs TRBV29-1 and TRBJ2-1; D might be TRBD1 (6 bases). This CDR3 has 13 amino acids. Germline loops: CDR1 SQVTM, CDR2 ANQGSEA. Trimming stripped 0 bases from V and 8 bases from J, with 11 bases between. In nucleotides, the CDR3 is TGCAGCGTTGAAGAATCAGGGGTTGATGAGCAGTTCCTC. It codes for CSVEESGVDEQFL.

Of note for this clonotype: At one end the junction does not follow the germline gene, possibly because of a read error. This rearrangement joins TRBV6-6 to TRBJ2-4, with D unresolved. CDR1 is MNHNY, CDR2 SVGAGI, per germline (reference sequence). The CDR3 is made up of 17 amino acids. The CDR3 DNA reads TGTGCCAGCTGTTCTCAGCCCTTTCAGGTTAACAAAAGCATTCAGTACTTC. Protein: CASCSQPFQVNKSIQYF.

This clonotype has at least ten counts. The chain uses TRBV6-2 or TRBV6-3 and TRBJ2-7, with TRBD2 matching 8 bases. Looked up from germline, CDR1 is MNHEY and CDR2 is SVGEGT. The V gene end was trimmed by 5 bases and the J gene end by 0 bases; junction bases not matched to a gene: 3. CDR3 size: 14 residues. The CDR3 region is CASSREGPSYEQYF. In nucleotides, the CDR3 is TGTGCCAGCAGTCGGGAGGGCCCCTCCTACGAGCAGTACTTC.

In regard to this clonotype: Sequence at one end of the junction differs from germline and may be a read error. The gene calls are TRBV7-9 and TRBJ2-1, with D perhaps being TRBD1 or TRBD2 (5 bases each). The germline gives CDR1 SEHNR, CDR2 FQNEAQ (reference sequence). The CDR3 has 15 amino acids. CDR3 region: CASSVNEGSYNEQLF. CDR3 DNA sequence: TGTGCCAGCAGCGTTAACGAGGGGAGCTACAATGAGCAGCTCTTC. Full variable domain (remainder filled in from reference TRBV7-9 and TRBJ2-1): DTGVSQNPRHKITKRGQNVTFRCDPISEHNRLYWYRQTLGQGPEFLTYFQNEAQLEKSRLLSDRFSAERPKGSFSTLEIQRTEQGDSAMYLCASSVNEGSYNEQLFGPGTRLTVL.

Comments on this clonotype: It may be a read error: a sequence one base away is much more abundant. Likely a read error: the CDR3 ends without its conserved phenylalanine or tryptophan. The gene calls are TRBV11-2 and TRBJ2-2; D gene ambiguous. Germline assignment: CDR1 SGHAT and CDR2 FQNNGV. V was shortened by 5 bases and J by 6 bases, with 7 bases between the two germline ends. The CDR3 loop spans 12 amino acids. The CDR3 region is CASSPDSGELFL. For the CDR3, the DNA is TGTGCCAGCAGCCCTGATTCCGGGGAGCTGTTTCTT.

Of note for this clonotype: One end of the junction varies from germline; a read error may be responsible. The chain employs TRBV12-3 or TRBV12-4 and TRBJ1-1; D possibly corresponds to TRBD1 (6 bases). CDR3 length: 11 residues. In DNA, the CDR3 is TGTGCCAGCAGTTTACCAGGGGTGGCTTCCTTT. It translates to CASSLPGVASF.

This clonotype has more than one count but fewer than ten. A much larger clone lies a single base off, so this may be a read error. V and J are TRBV12-3 or TRBV12-4 and TRBJ2-1; 14 bases fit TRBD2. The CDR3 has 13 amino acids. The J segment lost 8 bases and the V segment lost 10 bases, leaving 4 bases of the junction unmatched. The CDR3 loop is CANGTSGRDEQFF. As DNA, the CDR3 is TGTGCCAACGGGACTAGCGGGAGAGATGAGCAGTTCTTC.

On this clonotype itself: One junction end does not reproduce the germline sequence, and a read error may be involved. The chain's CDR3 is CTSSPPTSGNTGTQYF. The DNA of the CDR3 is TGTACCAGCAGCCCCCCGACTAGCGGCAACACAGGTACGCAGTATTTT. The rearrangement links TRBV11-2 to TRBJ2-3, with TRBD2 matching 9 bases. The CDR3 runs to 16 residues. Germline V gene data show CDR1 as SGHAT and CDR2 as FQNNGV.

With regard to this clonotype: A much larger clone lies one base from this, so it may be a read error. V gene TRBV7-9 combines with J gene TRBJ1-4; no clear D. CDR1 SEHNR and CDR2 FQNEAQ come from the germline V gene (reference sequence). The CDR3 is 16 amino acids. The DNA for the CDR3 is TGTGCCAGCAGCTTAGCTCTGGGGATGACTAATGAAAAACCGTTTTTT. This encodes CASSLALGMTNEKPFF.

About this clonotype: A junction boundary mismatches the germline segment, possibly from a read error. CDR3 in DNA: TGTGCCACCAGCTTCGACCCTAGGAGGACCGGGAGTTACAATGGGCAGTTCTTC. It yields the protein CATSFDPRRTGSYNGQFF. This chain links TRBV11-2 with TRBJ2-1; D is possibly TRBD2 (6 bases). CDR1 SGHAT and CDR2 FQNNGV come from the germline V gene. The CDR3 has 18 amino acids.

V and J are TRBV2 and TRBJ2-5, with D unclear. CDR1 is SNHLY and CDR2 is FYNNEI in the germline V gene. With 1 base removed from V and 5 bases from J, the gap between germline ends came to 11 bases. This CDR3 comprises 14 residues. This CDR3 reads CASSEGGGPETQYF. The CDR3 DNA reads TGTGCCAGCAGTGAAGGAGGTGGGCCTGAGACCCAGTACTTC. The full variable domain, its missing parts supplied by reference TRBV2 and TRBJ2-5, is EPEVTQTPSHQVTQMGQEVILRCVPISNHLYFYWYRQILGQKVEFLVSFYNNEISEKSEIFDDQFSVERPDGSNFTLKIRSTKLEDSAMYFCASSEGGGPETQYFGPGTRLLVL.

On this clonotype itself: One end of the junction fails to match germline, which may point to a read error. The chain uses TRBV4-1 and TRBJ2-2; perhaps TRBD1 as D (6 bases). Looked up from germline, CDR1 is MGHRA and CDR2 is YSYEKL. The CDR3 spans 16 residues. The CDR3: CANSPQGQTNTGELVF. CDR3 bases: TGCGCCAACAGCCCACAGGGTCAGACGAACACCGGGGAGCTGGTTTTT.

For this clonotype: The junction differs from germline at one of its ends, possibly a read error. This chain connects TRBV6-5 to TRBJ2-2, with a tentative D call TRBD1 (5 bases). The length of the CDR3 is 13 residues. The germline V gene has CDR1 MNHEY and CDR2 SVGAGI. CDR3 nucleotides: TGTGCCAGCAGGCCGGACATAGGCGGAGAGCTGTTGTTT. It is translated as CASRPDIGGELLF.

The V call is TRBV11-2, the J call TRBJ2-7; 7 bases align to TRBD2. The CDR3 extends over 14 amino acids. Germline lookup yields CDR1 SGHAT and CDR2 FQNNGV. With V trimmed by 8 bases and J by 6 bases, 13 bases remained unmatched. The CDR3 nucleotides read TGTGCCAGCTTAGCTCGGGGGAGGGATATCGAGCAGTACTTC. This translates into CASLARGRDIEQYF.

The J gene is TRBJ2-7, the V gene TRBV28, with D perhaps TRBD2 (7 bases). With 11 bases removed from V and 6 bases from J, the gap between germline ends came to 26 bases. The CDR3 has 15 amino acids. Germline V lookup: CDR1 MDHEN, CDR2 SYDVKM. CDR3 DNA: TGTGCCGTCAGTTTAAGGGGGGGCTGGAGGGGCGAGCAGTACTTC. Residues: CAVSLRGGWRGEQYF.

Comment on this clonotype: This may be a read error, as it is one base from a much larger clone. This chain joins TRBV7-9 and TRBJ2-1, with no clear D. The length of the CDR3 is 13 residues. CDR1 is SEHNR and CDR2 is FQNEAQ in the germline V gene (reference sequence). CDR3 DNA sequence: TGTGCCAGCAGCTCGCAGATTAGCAATGAGCGGTTCTTC. It specifies CASSSQISNERFF.

Turning to this clonotype: The junction departs from the called germline gene at one end, perhaps through a read error. CDR3 protein: CASGKLAGGEDTQYF. The CDR3 DNA is TGTGCCAGCGGTAAACTAGCGGGAGGAGAAGATACGCAGTATTTC. The V gene is TRBV12-3 or TRBV12-4, the J gene TRBJ2-3; 12 nucleotides align to TRBD2. The CDR3 consists of 15 residues.

About this clonotype: It may be a read error: a sequence one base away is much more abundant. The chain joins TRBV4-1 to TRBJ2-7, with D uncertain. Germline CDR1 and CDR2: MGHRA and YSYEKL. Trimming removed 1 base from V and 1 base from J, with 8 bases in between. This CDR3 contains 14 residues. CDR3 sequence: CASSQGMGSYEQYF. DNA of the CDR3: TGCGCCAGCAGCCAAGGAATGGGGTCCTACGAGCAGTACTTC.